These 14 T cell receptor beta chains originate from one sample sequenced in a study of identical twins. TCRdb reanalysed the 5' RACE reads using MiXCR and keeps one entry per CDR3 protein. This table holds approximately 600,000 distinct CDR3 sequences, 7.5% to 10% found once. These sequences were also reported in another study, on yellow fever vaccine responses in identical twins.

The specimen sequenced was PBMCs. These receptors all stem from a woman aged 18-35 years in good health.

In its sample, this clonotype was seen many times. The chain has TRBV5-1 and TRBJ1-3; 10 bases align to TRBD1. The germline V gene encodes CDR1 SGHRS and CDR2 YFSETQ. After removal of 2 bases from V and 10 bases from J, the junction contained 3 bases not matched to a gene. The CDR3 runs to 13 residues. The CDR3 DNA is TGCGCCAGCAGCTTTGGACAGGGGGATACCATATATTTT. Its protein product is CASSFGQGDTIYF.

The rearrangement uses TRBV5-1 and TRBJ2-3; D may be TRBD2 (7 bases). Trimming removed 5 bases at V and 1 base at J, with 14 bases between. CDR3 size: 15 residues. In germline, CDR1 is SGHRS, CDR2 YFSETQ. As DNA, the CDR3 is TGCGCCAGCAGATTTAGGGGGGGCGGCACAGATACGCAGTATTTT. It translates to CASRFRGGGTDTQYF.

Turning to this clonotype: Since a much larger clone is just one base distant, this may be a read error. The gene calls are TRBV5-1 and TRBJ2-1, with a possible D match to TRBD2 (6 bases). Germline CDR1 and CDR2: SGHRS and YFSETQ. Trimming stripped 3 bases from V and 5 bases from J, with 15 bases between. This CDR3 contains 15 residues. The CDR3 spells CASSSVGLANNEQFF. The CDR3 region has the DNA TGCGCCAGCAGCTCGGTAGGGCTAGCGAACAATGAGCAGTTCTTC.

The chain joins TRBV28 to TRBJ2-7, with 7 nucleotides matching TRBD1. Germline V gives CDR1 MDHEN, CDR2 SYDVKM. The CDR3 covers 13 residues. Trimming cost V 5 bases and J 6 bases; bases outside gene matches: 7. CDR3 in DNA: TGTGCCAGCAGTGGGACAGTGCCTCGCGAGCAGTACTTC. It specifies CASSGTVPREQYF.

This clonotype was seen at least ten times. The chain carries TRBV24-1 and TRBJ1-2; D is perhaps TRBD1 (5 bases). Germline CDR1 reads KGHDR; CDR2 reads SFDVKD. The ends were cut back, 4 bases at V and 7 bases at J, with 12 bases in the middle. CDR3 length: 13 residues. The CDR3 coding sequence is TGTGCCACCAGTGACCCCGGGAGGGGTGGCTACACCTTC. It specifies CATSDPGRGGYTF.

This clonotype was seen many times. The chain uses TRBV7-9 and TRBJ1-5; 7 positions match TRBD1. Per germline, CDR1 SEHNR and CDR2 FQNEAQ (reference sequence). V trimming: 4 bases; J trimming: 1 base; junction bases outside the gene matches: 4. The CDR3 extends over 15 amino acids. CDR3 in DNA: TGTGCCAGCAGCTCTACAGGGGAGAGCAATCAGCCCCAGCATTTT. It is translated as CASSSTGESNQPQHF.

This clonotype has more than one count but fewer than ten. The rearrangement joins TRBV12-3 or TRBV12-4 to TRBJ2-2, with D tentatively TRBD1 (6 bases). Trimming removed 8 bases from V and 2 bases from J, with 21 bases in between. The length of the CDR3 is 17 residues. The DNA of the CDR3 is TGTGCCAGCTCCTACCCCCGTCTGGGGGCTAACACCGGGGAGCTGTTTTTT. Residues: CASSYPRLGANTGELFF.

This clonotype was counted many times. The chain has TRBV25-1 and TRBJ2-3; 12 positions agree with TRBD1. Germline V CDR1 and CDR2: MGHDK, SYGVNS. The junction had 10 bases not matched to a gene; V was cut back by 5 bases and J by 4 bases. The CDR3 length is 17 residues. The CDR3 bases are TGTGCCAGCAGTCCCTTCCCGGGACAGGGGGCTTCAGATACGCAGTATTTT. It translates to CASSPFPGQGASDTQYF.

This clonotype showed up just a few times. The CDR3 loop reads CASSKPGQGGYEQYF. Here the CDR3 DNA reads TGTGCCAGCAGTAAACCGGGACAGGGAGGCTACGAGCAGTACTTC. The genes are TRBV6-2 or TRBV6-3 and TRBJ2-7, with 9 bases lining up with TRBD1. There are 15 residues in the CDR3. The germline CDR1 and CDR2 sequences are MNHEY and SVGEGT. Trimming removed 5 bases from V and 3 bases from J; junction bases left unmatched: 8.

This clonotype was detected ten times or more. DNA of the CDR3: TGTGCCAGCAGCGTAGTTGGGTCTAATACGCAGTATTTT. Its translation is CASSVVGSNTQYF. This chain links TRBV9 with TRBJ2-3; no firm D call. The V gene's germline CDR1 is SGDLS and CDR2 YYNGEE. V lost 0 bases to trimming and J lost 7 bases, with 9 bases between them. There are 13 residues in the CDR3.

This clonotype was counted only a few times. The chain joins TRBV11-2 to TRBJ2-3; 8 nucleotides agree with TRBD1. From germline, CDR1 is SGHAT and CDR2 FQNNGV. V gave up 7 bases and J gave up 1 base; unmatched junction bases: 4. CDR3 length: 14 residues. The CDR3, as DNA: TGTGCCAGCACCCAGGGGGCAGGCACAGATACGCAGTATTTT. The encoded protein is CASTQGAGTDTQYF.

CDR3 residues: CASSVVGGEHNEQFF. CDR3 coding DNA: TGTGCCAGCAGCGTAGTGGGGGGGGAACACAATGAGCAGTTCTTC. The chain employs TRBV9 and TRBJ2-1; 7 bases line up with TRBD2. J gave up 5 bases and V 0 bases, and 5 bases lay outside the gene matches. CDR3 size: 15 residues. Germline V gene lookup returns CDR1 SGDLS and CDR2 YYNGEE.

This clonotype has just a few counts. DNA of the CDR3: TGTGCCAGCAGCCTAGGGGGGACCACTGGGGAGCAGTACTTC. Protein sequence: CASSLGGTTGEQYF. This sequence joins TRBV7-9 and TRBJ2-7; D could derive from TRBD1 or TRBD2 (6 bases each). Trimming removed 5 bases from V and 7 bases from J, with 18 bases in between. CDR1 and CDR2 from the germline V gene are SEHNR and FQNEAQ (reference sequence). The CDR3 spans 14 residues.

V gene TRBV24-1 combines with J gene TRBJ2-7, with D unclear. V was clipped by 5 bases and J by 3 bases, with 10 bases between them. The CDR3 loop spans 13 amino acids. Germline V lookup: CDR1 KGHDR, CDR2 SFDVKD. The DNA of the CDR3 is TGTGCCACCAGTGCCGGGTCGAGCTACGAGCAGTACTTC. This encodes CATSAGSSYEQYF.